This TCR beta chain was found in a study of blood T cell repertoires in COVID-19. Study at large: Sites in the United States, Italy and Spain provided acute and convalescent COVID-19 samples. The cDNA or gDNA used as material had been derived from T cells, B-cell-depleted T cells, or PBMCs.

This clone was recorded only once. In the study's own analysis: Amplification of reference gene primers was used by the study to estimate nucleated cell counts. The data were produced by immunoSEQ multiplex PCR, yet TCRdb's version contains in-frame clones alone and is incomplete. V and J calls plus clone size are reproduced from that table; the DNA served to infer D and trimming. The table records 35,000 to 50,000 clones, about 88% of them present only once. From germline, CDR1 is KGHSH and CDR2 LQKENI. V lost 2 bases, J lost 5 bases, and 9 bases lay in between. The CDR3 sequence is 13 residues long.

The source material was peripheral blood. The chain joins TRBV18 to TRBJ2-5; D call uncertain. The TCR sequence derives from a woman aged 65 to 85 in a cohort sampled during active COVID-19. The CDR3 is CASSPDSRETQYF. The DNA of the CDR3 is TGTGCCAGCTCACCAGACTCCCGGGAGACCCAGTACTTC.